This T cell receptor beta chain was captured by sequencing in a study of monozygotic twins with inflammatory bowel disease. Across eight separate reactions for each sample, cDNA was made. Via template switching, UMIs carrying a 6-nucleotide sample barcode were introduced. Two nested PCRs, roughly 16 and 10 cycles, amplified TCRalpha and TCRbeta cDNA. TCRdb re-called the 5' RACE reads; one entry per CDR3 protein, DNA not given. The sample totals about 210,000 distinct CDR3 sequences. The germline gives CDR1 SGHRS, CDR2 YFSETQ. The CDR3 runs to 15 residues. Broader study findings: Subtypes among T cells remained indistinguishable.

As concerns this clonotype: The antigen remains unidentified.

Specimen: blood. This TCR was sampled from a human donor with ulcerative colitis or Crohn's disease, or a healthy co-twin of an affected twin (not recorded which). The chain links TRBV5-1 to TRBJ2-1; TCRdb returns TRBD1, unconfirmable since there is no DNA. This CDR3 is CASSLRQGVPNEQFF.